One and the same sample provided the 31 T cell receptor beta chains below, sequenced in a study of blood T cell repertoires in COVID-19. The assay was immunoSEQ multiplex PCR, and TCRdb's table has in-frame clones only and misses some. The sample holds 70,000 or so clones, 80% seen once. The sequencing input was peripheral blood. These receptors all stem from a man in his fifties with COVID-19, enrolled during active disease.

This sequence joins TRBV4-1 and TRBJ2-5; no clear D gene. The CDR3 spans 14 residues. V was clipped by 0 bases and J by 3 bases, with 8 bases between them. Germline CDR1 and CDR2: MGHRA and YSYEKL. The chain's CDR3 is CASSQDHSKETQYF. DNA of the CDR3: TGCGCCAGCAGCCAAGATCATAGCAAAGAGACCCAGTACTTC.

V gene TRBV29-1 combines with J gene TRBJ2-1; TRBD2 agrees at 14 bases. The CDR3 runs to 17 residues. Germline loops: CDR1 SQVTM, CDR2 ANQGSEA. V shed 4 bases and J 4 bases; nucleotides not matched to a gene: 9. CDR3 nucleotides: TGCAGCGTTGGAGGGACTAGCGGGAGTTTCGGATACAATGAGCAGTTCTTC. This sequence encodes CSVGGTSGSFGYNEQFF.

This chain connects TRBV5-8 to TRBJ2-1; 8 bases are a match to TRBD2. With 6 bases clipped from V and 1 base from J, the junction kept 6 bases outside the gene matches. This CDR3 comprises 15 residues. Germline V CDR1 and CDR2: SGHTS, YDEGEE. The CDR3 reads CASTTSGPSYNEQFF. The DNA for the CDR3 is TGTGCCAGCACCACTAGCGGCCCTTCCTACAATGAGCAGTTCTTC.

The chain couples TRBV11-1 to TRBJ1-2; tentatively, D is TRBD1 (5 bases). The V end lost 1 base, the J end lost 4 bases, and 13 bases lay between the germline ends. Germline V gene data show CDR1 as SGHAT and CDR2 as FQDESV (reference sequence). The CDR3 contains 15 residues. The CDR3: CASSLGWGLSYGYTF. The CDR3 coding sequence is TGTGCCAGCAGCTTAGGATGGGGACTGTCCTATGGCTACACCTTC.

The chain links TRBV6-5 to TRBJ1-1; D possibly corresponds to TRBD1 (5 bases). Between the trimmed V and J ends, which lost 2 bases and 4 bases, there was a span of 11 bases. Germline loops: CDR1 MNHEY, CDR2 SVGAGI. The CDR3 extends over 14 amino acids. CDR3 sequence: CASSYKRGITEAFF. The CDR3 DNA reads TGTGCCAGCAGTTACAAAAGGGGAATCACTGAAGCTTTCTTT.

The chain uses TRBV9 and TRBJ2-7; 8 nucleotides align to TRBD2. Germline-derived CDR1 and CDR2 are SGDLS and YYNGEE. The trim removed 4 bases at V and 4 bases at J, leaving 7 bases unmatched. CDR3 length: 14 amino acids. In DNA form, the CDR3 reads TGTGCCAGCAGCCGGGCGGGGGGCGGATACGAGCAGTACTTC. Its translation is CASSRAGGGYEQYF.

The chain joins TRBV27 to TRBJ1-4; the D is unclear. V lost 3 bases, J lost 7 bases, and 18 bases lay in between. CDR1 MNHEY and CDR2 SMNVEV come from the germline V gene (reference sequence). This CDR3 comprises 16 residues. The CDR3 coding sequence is TGTGCCAGCAGTTTCATTCTTTTCCGCAGTCCTGAAAAACTGTTTTTT. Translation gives CASSFILFRSPEKLFF.

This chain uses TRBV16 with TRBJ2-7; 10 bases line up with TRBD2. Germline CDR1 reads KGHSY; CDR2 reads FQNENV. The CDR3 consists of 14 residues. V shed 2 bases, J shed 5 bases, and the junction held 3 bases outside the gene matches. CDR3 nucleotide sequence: TGTGCCAGCAGCCAAAGCGGGAGGGAAAACGAGCAGTACTTC. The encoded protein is CASSQSGRENEQYF.

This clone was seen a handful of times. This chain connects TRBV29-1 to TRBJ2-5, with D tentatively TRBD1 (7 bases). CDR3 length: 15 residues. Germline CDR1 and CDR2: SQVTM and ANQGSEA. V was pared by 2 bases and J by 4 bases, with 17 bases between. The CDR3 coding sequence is TGCAGCGTTGAAATTCGAGGAGGGGGCGGAGAGACCCAGTACTTC. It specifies CSVEIRGGGGETQYF.

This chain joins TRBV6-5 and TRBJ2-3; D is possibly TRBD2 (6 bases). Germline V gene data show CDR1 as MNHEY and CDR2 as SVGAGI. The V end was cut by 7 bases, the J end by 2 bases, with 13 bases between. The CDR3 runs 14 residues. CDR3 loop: CASTESGPTDTQYF. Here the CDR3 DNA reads TGTGCCAGCACCGAAAGCGGGCCCACAGATACGCAGTATTTT.

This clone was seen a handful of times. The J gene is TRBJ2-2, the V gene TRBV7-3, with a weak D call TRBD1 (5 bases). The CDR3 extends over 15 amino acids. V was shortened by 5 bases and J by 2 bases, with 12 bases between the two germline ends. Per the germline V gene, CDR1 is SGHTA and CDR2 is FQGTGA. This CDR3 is CASSLQATNTGELFF. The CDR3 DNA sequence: TGTGCCAGCAGCCTACAGGCGACAAACACCGGGGAGCTGTTTTTT.

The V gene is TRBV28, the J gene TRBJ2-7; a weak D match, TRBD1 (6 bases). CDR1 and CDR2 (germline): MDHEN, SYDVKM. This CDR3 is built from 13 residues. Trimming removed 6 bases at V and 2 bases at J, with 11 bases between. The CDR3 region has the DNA TGTGCCAGCAGAGGGACACGGACCTACGAGCAGTACTTC. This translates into CASRGTRTYEQYF.

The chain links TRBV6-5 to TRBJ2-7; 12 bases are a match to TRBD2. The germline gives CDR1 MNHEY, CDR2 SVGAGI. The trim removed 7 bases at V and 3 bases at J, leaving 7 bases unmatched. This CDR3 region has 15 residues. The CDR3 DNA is TGTGCCAGCATCAGGACTAGCGGGATCGTCTACGAGCAGTACTTC. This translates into CASIRTSGIVYEQYF.

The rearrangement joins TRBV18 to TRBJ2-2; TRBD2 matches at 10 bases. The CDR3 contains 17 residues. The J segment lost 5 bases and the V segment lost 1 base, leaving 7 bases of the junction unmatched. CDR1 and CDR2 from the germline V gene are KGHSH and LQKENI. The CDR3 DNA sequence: TGTGCCAGCTCACCACGGAGGACTAGCGGATCTACCGGGGAGCTGTTTTTT. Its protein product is CASSPRRTSGSTGELFF.

CDR3 DNA: TGTGCCAGCAGCAAAACAGGGGGCGGTCACGGGGAGCTGTTTTTT. It specifies CASSKTGGGHGELFF. V is TRBV2 and J is TRBJ2-2; 9 nucleotides agree with TRBD1. Germline loops: CDR1 SNHLY, CDR2 FYNNEI. The CDR3 consists of 15 residues. Trimming cost V 6 bases and J 7 bases; bases outside gene matches: 9.

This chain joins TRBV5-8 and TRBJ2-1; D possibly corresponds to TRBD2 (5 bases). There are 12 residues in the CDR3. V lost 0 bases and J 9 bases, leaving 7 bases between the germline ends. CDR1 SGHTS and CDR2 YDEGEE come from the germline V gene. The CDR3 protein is CASSLDRGEQFF. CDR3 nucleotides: TGTGCCAGCAGCTTGGATCGGGGTGAGCAGTTCTTC. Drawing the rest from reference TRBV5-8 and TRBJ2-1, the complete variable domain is EAGVTQSPTHLIKTRGQQATLRCSPISGHTSVYWYQQALGLGLQFLLWYDEGEERNRGNFPPRFSGRQFPNYSSELNVNALELEDSALYLCASSLDRGEQFFGPGTRLTVL.

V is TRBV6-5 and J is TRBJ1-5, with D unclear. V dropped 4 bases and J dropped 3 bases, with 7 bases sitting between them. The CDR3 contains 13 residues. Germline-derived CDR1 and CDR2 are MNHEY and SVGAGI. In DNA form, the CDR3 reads TGTGCCAGCAGTTTCTCGTACAATCAGCCCCAGCATTTT. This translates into CASSFSYNQPQHF.

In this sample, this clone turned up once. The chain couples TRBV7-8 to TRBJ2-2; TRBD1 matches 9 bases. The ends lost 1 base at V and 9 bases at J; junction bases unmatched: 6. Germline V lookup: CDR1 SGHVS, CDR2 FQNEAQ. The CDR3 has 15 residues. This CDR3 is CASSLGPGQGRELFF. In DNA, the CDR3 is TGTGCCAGCAGCTTAGGCCCCGGACAGGGGAGGGAGCTGTTTTTT.

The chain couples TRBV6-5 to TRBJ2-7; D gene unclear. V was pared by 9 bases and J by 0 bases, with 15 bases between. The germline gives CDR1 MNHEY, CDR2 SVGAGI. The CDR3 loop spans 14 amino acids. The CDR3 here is CASRRIESSYEQYF. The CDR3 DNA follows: TGTGCCAGTCGTCGTATTGAGAGCTCCTACGAGCAGTACTTC.

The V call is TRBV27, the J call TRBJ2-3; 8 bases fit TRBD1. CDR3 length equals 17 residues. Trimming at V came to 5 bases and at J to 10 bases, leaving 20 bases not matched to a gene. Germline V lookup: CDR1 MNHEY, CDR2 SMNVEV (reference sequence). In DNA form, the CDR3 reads TGTGCCAGCAGTACCAGACAGGGGTCGTCGAGTTGGTTTTCGCAGTATTTT. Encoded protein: CASSTRQGSSSWFSQYF.

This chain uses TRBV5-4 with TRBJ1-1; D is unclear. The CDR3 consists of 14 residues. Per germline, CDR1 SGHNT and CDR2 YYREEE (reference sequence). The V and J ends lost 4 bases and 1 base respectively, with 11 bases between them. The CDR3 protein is CASSLSGRNTEAFF. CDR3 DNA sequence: TGTGCCAGCAGCCTGAGCGGCAGGAACACTGAAGCTTTCTTT.

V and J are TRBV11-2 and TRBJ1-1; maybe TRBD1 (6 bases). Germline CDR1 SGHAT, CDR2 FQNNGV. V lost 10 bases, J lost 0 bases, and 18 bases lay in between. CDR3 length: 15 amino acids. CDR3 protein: CATQRGGRVNTEAFF. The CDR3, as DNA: TGTGCCACACAAAGGGGGGGTAGGGTGAACACTGAAGCTTTCTTT.

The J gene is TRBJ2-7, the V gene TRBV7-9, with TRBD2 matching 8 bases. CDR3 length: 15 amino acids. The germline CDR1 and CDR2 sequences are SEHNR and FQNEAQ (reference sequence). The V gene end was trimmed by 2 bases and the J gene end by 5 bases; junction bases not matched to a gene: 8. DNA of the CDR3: TGTGCCAGCAGCTTACCGGGAGGGCCTGGAGACGAGCAGTACTTC. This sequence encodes CASSLPGGPGDEQYF.

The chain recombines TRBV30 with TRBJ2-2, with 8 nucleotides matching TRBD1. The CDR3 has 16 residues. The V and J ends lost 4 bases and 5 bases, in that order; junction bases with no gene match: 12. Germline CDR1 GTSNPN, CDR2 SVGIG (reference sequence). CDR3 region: CAWIIPGQEFTGELFF. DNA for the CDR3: TGTGCCTGGATTATCCCGGGACAGGAATTTACCGGGGAGCTGTTTTTT. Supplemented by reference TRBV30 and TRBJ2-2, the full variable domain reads SQTIHQWPATLVQPVGSPLSLECTVEGTSNPNLYWYRQAAGRGLQLLFYSVGIGQISSEVPQNLSASRPQDRQFILSSKKLLLSDSGFYLCAWIIPGQEFTGELFFGEGSRLTVL.

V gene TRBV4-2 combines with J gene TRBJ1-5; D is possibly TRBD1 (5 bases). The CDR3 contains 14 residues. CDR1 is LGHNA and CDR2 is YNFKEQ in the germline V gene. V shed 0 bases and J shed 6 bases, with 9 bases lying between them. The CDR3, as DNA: TGTGCCAGCAGCCAAGATCGGGGGATTCAGCCCCAGCATTTT. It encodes CASSQDRGIQPQHF.

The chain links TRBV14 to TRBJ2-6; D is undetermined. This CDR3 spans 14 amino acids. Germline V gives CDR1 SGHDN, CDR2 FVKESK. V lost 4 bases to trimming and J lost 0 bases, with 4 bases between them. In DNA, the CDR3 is TGTGCCAGCAGCCGCGCCTCTGGGGCCAACGTCCTGACTTTC. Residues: CASSRASGANVLTF.

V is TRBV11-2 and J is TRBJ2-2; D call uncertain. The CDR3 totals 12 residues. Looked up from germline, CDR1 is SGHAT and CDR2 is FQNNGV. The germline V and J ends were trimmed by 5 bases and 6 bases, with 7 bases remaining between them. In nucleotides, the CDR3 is TGTGCCAGCAGCCCTGGAGCCGGGGAGCTGTTTTTT. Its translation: CASSPGAGELFF. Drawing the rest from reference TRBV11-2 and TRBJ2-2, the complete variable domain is EAGVAQSPRYKIIEKRQSVAFWCNPISGHATLYWYQQILGQGPKLLIQFQNNGVVDDSQLPKDRFSAERLKGVDSTLKIQPAKLEDSAVYLCASSPGAGELFFGEGSRLTVL.

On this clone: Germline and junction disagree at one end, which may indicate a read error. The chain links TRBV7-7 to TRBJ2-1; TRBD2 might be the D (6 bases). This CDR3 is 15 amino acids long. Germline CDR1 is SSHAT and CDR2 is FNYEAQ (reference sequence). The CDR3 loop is CASSLGSSDYNEQFF. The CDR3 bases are TGTGCTAGCAGCTTAGGGTCTAGCGACTACAATGAGCAGTTCTTC.

The CDR3 here is CASSLGQYSGNTIYF. CDR3 nucleotide sequence: TGTGCCAGCAGCTTGGGACAGTACTCTGGAAACACCATATATTTT. This chain links TRBV6-5 with TRBJ1-3; 7 bases are a match to TRBD1. This CDR3 is 15 amino acids long. V lost 6 bases and J lost 0; bases outside the gene matches: 5. Germline V gene sequence: CDR1 MNHEY, CDR2 SVGAGI.

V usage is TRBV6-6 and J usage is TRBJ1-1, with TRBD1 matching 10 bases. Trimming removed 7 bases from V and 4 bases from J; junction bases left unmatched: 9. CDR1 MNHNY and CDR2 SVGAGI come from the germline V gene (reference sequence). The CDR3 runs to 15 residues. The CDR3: CASIAGQGVGTEAFF. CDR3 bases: TGTGCCAGCATTGCAGGACAGGGGGTTGGCACTGAAGCTTTCTTT.

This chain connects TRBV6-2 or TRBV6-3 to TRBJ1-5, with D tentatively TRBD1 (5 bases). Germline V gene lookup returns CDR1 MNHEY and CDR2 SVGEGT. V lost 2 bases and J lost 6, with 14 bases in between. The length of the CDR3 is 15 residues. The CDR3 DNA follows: TGTGCCAGCAGTTACCTGGGGCTCGGGGGTCAGCCCCAGCATTTT. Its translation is CASSYLGLGGQPQHF.